These 24 T cell receptor beta chains share one sample of origin, sequenced in a study of CD8 T cells in ankylosing spondylitis. TCRdb re-called the 5' RACE reads through MiXCR, storing one row per CDR3 protein. The sample consists of fewer than 200,000 distinct CDR3 sequences, approximately 20% of them appearing once. Sequenced input: blood, either unsorted or a sorted T cell fraction (not recorded which). All receptors derive from a male donor with ankylosing spondylitis or in good health (not recorded which).

The table lists this clonotype with a few counts. The CDR3 spells CASSLATSQPYNEQFF. The CDR3 DNA reads as TGCGCCAGCAGCTTGGCGACCAGCCAACCCTACAATGAGCAGTTCTTC. The chain links TRBV5-1 to TRBJ2-1; D is uncertain. This CDR3 is 16 amino acids long. The ends were cut back, 0 bases at V and 2 bases at J, with 12 bases in the middle. Germline CDR1 reads SGHRS; CDR2 reads YFSETQ. The variable domain in full, completed from reference TRBV5-1 and TRBJ2-1, reads KAGVTQTPRYLIKTRGQQVTLSCSPISGHRSVSWYQQTPGQGLQFLFEYFSETQRNKGNFPGRFSGRQFSNSRSEMNVSTLELGDSALYLCASSLATSQPYNEQFFGPGTRLTVL.

Many counts were recorded for this clonotype. This chain uses TRBV28 with TRBJ1-1; 9 nucleotides align to TRBD1. Looked up from germline, CDR1 is MDHEN and CDR2 is SYDVKM. J gave up 7 bases and V 6 bases, and 6 bases lay outside the gene matches. CDR3 length: 13 amino acids. Here the CDR3 DNA reads TGTGCCAGCAGAATACAGGGGGCAGGTGAAGCTTTCTTT. This translates into CASRIQGAGEAFF. Full variable domain (missing parts from reference TRBV28 and TRBJ1-1): DVKVTQSSRYLVKRTGEKVFLECVQDMDHENMFWYRQDPGLGLRLIYFSYDVKMKEKGDIPEGYSVSREKKERFSLILESASTNQTSMYLCASRIQGAGEAFFGQGTRLTVV.

The chain is built from TRBV7-2 and TRBJ1-1; tentative D call: TRBD1 (6 bases). The V and J ends lost 5 bases and 1 base respectively, with 14 bases between them. CDR1 and CDR2 from the germline V gene are SGHTA and FQGNSA. The CDR3 runs 15 residues. The CDR3 sequence is CASSSPRGWNTEAFF. The CDR3 nucleotides are TGTGCCAGCAGCAGCCCCAGGGGCTGGAACACTGAAGCTTTCTTT.

This clonotype was recorded a few times. This rearrangement joins TRBV11-2 to TRBJ1-2; tentative D call: TRBD1 (5 bases). Germline CDR1 and CDR2: SGHAT and FQNNGV. V gave up 5 bases and J gave up 6 bases, with 13 bases separating them. The CDR3 runs 13 residues. The DNA for the CDR3 is TGTGCCAGCAGCATTAGTGGGGGACATGGCTACACCTTC. Protein product: CASSISGGHGYTF.

The rearrangement joins TRBV11-2 to TRBJ2-7; 9 nucleotides match TRBD1. With V trimmed by 0 bases and J by 1 base, 7 bases remained unmatched. Per the germline V gene, CDR1 is SGHAT and CDR2 is FQNNGV. CDR3 length: 17 amino acids. CDR3 sequence: CASSLDPDRGKSYEQYF. The CDR3 DNA sequence: TGTGCCAGCAGCTTAGATCCGGACAGGGGCAAATCCTACGAGCAGTACTTC.

CDR3 sequence: CASRAAGYEQYF. DNA for the CDR3: TGCGCCAGCAGGGCAGCGGGCTACGAGCAGTACTTC. The gene calls are TRBV5-1 and TRBJ2-7; maybe TRBD2 (6 bases). V was pared by 5 bases and J by 3 bases, with 9 bases between. The germline CDR1 and CDR2 sequences are SGHRS and YFSETQ. There are 12 residues in the CDR3.

This clonotype was seen many times. The gene calls are TRBV2 and TRBJ1-1; D unclear. This CDR3 contains 15 residues. Trimming left V 0 bases short and J 0 bases short, with 8 bases between. Germline V lookup: CDR1 SNHLY, CDR2 FYNNEI. CDR3 DNA sequence: TGTGCCAGCAGTGAAGCAAGGATAATGAACACTGAAGCTTTCTTT. As protein: CASSEARIMNTEAFF. The whole variable domain, remainder taken from reference TRBV2 and TRBJ1-1, is EPEVTQTPSHQVTQMGQEVILRCVPISNHLYFYWYRQILGQKVEFLVSFYNNEISEKSEIFDDQFSVERPDGSNFTLKIRSTKLEDSAMYFCASSEARIMNTEAFFGQGTRLTVV.

There are many counts of this clonotype. The gene calls are TRBV16 and TRBJ1-6, with D maybe TRBD1 (6 bases). CDR3 length: 15 residues. Deletions cut 0 bases from V and 6 bases from J, with 9 bases between. CDR1 and CDR2 from the germline V gene are KGHSY and FQNENV. CDR3 residues: CASSQSRTVNSPLHF. The CDR3, as DNA: TGTGCCAGCAGCCAATCGCGGACAGTTAATTCACCCCTCCACTTT.

This clonotype has a handful of counts. This chain links TRBV20-1 with TRBJ2-3; D remains ambiguous. The CDR3 length is 15 residues. Germline CDR1 DFQATT, CDR2 SNEGSKA (reference sequence). V dropped 0 bases and J dropped 4 bases, with 14 bases sitting between them. The CDR3, as DNA: TGCAGTGCTAGAGAGGCCCTTCGCATCGCAGATACGCAGTATTTT. Translating it yields CSAREALRIADTQYF.

The V gene is TRBV28, the J gene TRBJ2-7; TRBD2 is a possible D gene (5 bases). CDR1 and CDR2 (germline): MDHEN, SYDVKM. The CDR3 is 14 residues long. The V gene lost 9 bases and the J gene lost 7 bases, with 22 bases spanning the gap. The CDR3: CASRLGGRPGEQYF. In DNA, the CDR3 is TGTGCCAGTAGACTGGGCGGGCGACCCGGGGAGCAGTACTTC.

The gene calls are TRBV5-4 and TRBJ2-2; TRBD2 might be the D (6 bases). Germline V gene lookup returns CDR1 SGHNT and CDR2 YYREEE (reference sequence). The CDR3 runs 16 residues. With 4 bases removed from V and 2 bases from J, the gap between germline ends came to 15 bases. The CDR3 nucleotides are TGTGCCAGCAGCCCTGACGGGGGTCCCAACACCGGGGAGCTGTTTTTT. Translated, it gives CASSPDGGPNTGELFF.

V is TRBV20-1 and J is TRBJ2-5, with 8 positions matching TRBD2. The CDR3 extends over 14 amino acids. V trimming: 5 bases; J trimming: 5 bases; junction bases outside the gene matches: 10. CDR1 DFQATT and CDR2 SNEGSKA come from the germline V gene (reference sequence). The CDR3 is CSALPLAAQETQYF. The CDR3 nucleotides are TGCAGTGCTCTCCCACTAGCGGCCCAGGAGACCCAGTACTTC.

This clonotype appeared many times. This chain joins TRBV5-1 and TRBJ2-1; D gene unclear. Per the germline V gene, CDR1 is SGHRS and CDR2 is YFSETQ. The length of the CDR3 is 13 residues. Trimming took off 2 bases at V and 7 bases at J, with 10 bases between the two ends. Here the CDR3 reads CASSLGYLNEQFF. The CDR3 nucleotides read TGCGCCAGCAGCTTAGGATACCTTAATGAGCAGTTCTTC.

V usage is TRBV5-1 and J usage is TRBJ2-1; tentatively, D is TRBD1 (6 bases). The V and J ends lost 7 bases and 6 bases respectively, with 14 bases between them. The germline V gene encodes CDR1 SGHRS and CDR2 YFSETQ. This CDR3 has 13 amino acids. The chain's CDR3 is CASWGQVGNEQFF. In DNA form, the CDR3 reads TGCGCCAGCTGGGGGCAGGTGGGCAATGAGCAGTTCTTC.

The chain carries TRBV28 and TRBJ1-4, with 8 bases identical to TRBD1. V trimming: 6 bases; J trimming: 5 bases; junction bases outside the gene matches: 8. CDR3 size: 15 residues. Looked up from germline, CDR1 is MDHEN and CDR2 is SYDVKM. This chain's CDR3 is CASSARQGRNEKLFF. DNA for the CDR3: TGTGCCAGCAGCGCGAGACAGGGGAGAAATGAAAAACTGTTTTTT.

This clonotype has ten or more counts. The chain carries TRBV29-1 and TRBJ2-1; tentative D call: TRBD2 (6 bases). The CDR3 runs 13 residues. Between the trimmed V and J ends, which lost 4 bases and 3 bases, there was a span of 10 bases. Germline CDR1 SQVTM, CDR2 ANQGSEA. This CDR3 is CSVAGEDYNEQFF. The DNA of the CDR3 is TGCAGCGTTGCGGGAGAGGACTACAATGAGCAGTTCTTC.

This clonotype was counted at least ten times. The rearrangement links TRBV15 to TRBJ1-5, with 8 bases fitting TRBD1. Germline trimming cut 4 bases from V and 9 bases from J; bases unmatched to any gene: 11. The CDR3 extends over 15 amino acids. Germline assignment: CDR1 LNHNV and CDR2 YYDKDF (reference sequence). The CDR3 spells CATSTAGTGSTPQHF. The CDR3 region has the DNA TGTGCCACCAGCACTGCCGGGACAGGCTCTACGCCCCAGCATTTT.

This clonotype appeared many times. V and J are TRBV20-1 and TRBJ2-1; no definite D call. Trimming pared 0 bases from V and 0 bases from J, leaving 15 bases between. There are 17 residues in the CDR3. Looked up from germline, CDR1 is DFQATT and CDR2 is SNEGSKA (reference sequence). The chain's CDR3 is CSARDIDGLSSYNEQFF. The DNA for the CDR3 is TGCAGTGCTAGAGATATAGACGGGCTGAGCTCCTACAATGAGCAGTTCTTC.

This clonotype was picked up a small number of times. This rearrangement joins TRBV3-1 to TRBJ2-5, with D possibly matching TRBD1 (5 bases). Per germline, CDR1 LGHDT and CDR2 YNNKEL (reference sequence). The CDR3 runs 14 residues. The V end was cut by 2 bases, the J end by 1 base, with 8 bases between. CDR3 coding DNA: TGTGCCAGCAGCCAACACCAGGGCCAAGAGACCCAGTACTTC. Amino acid sequence: CASSQHQGQETQYF.

This sequence joins TRBV3-1 and TRBJ2-1; 8 positions match TRBD2. Trimming at V came to 8 bases and at J to 0 bases, leaving 18 bases not matched to a gene. CDR1 LGHDT and CDR2 YNNKEL come from the germline V gene (reference sequence). This CDR3 is 19 amino acids long. The CDR3 sequence: CASCLMGLVDSISYNEQFF. The CDR3 DNA follows: TGTGCCAGCTGTTTAATGGGACTAGTGGATTCGATCTCCTACAATGAGCAGTTCTTC.

This clonotype was recorded a few times. This chain uses TRBV28 with TRBJ2-7; TRBD2 matches at 11 bases. The CDR3 is 16 amino acids. V gave up 1 base and J gave up 2 bases; unmatched junction bases: 4. CDR1 and CDR2 (germline): MDHEN, SYDVKM. CDR3 loop: CASSLLVTSGTYEQYF. DNA of the CDR3: TGTGCCAGCAGTTTATTGGTGACTAGCGGGACCTACGAGCAGTACTTC.

In this sample, this clonotype turned up many times. The V gene is TRBV29-1, the J gene TRBJ1-2; weak D call: TRBD1 (5 bases). CDR3 size: 12 residues. Trimming removed 5 bases at V and 3 bases at J, with 10 bases between. In germline, CDR1 is SQVTM, CDR2 ANQGSEA. The CDR3 is CSVQTGYYGYTF. The CDR3 nucleotides are TGCAGCGTTCAAACAGGATACTATGGCTACACCTTC.

In this sample, this clonotype turned up a few times. The chain has TRBV12-3 or TRBV12-4 and TRBJ2-5; 7 positions agree with TRBD1. The CDR3 runs 15 residues. Trimming cost V 5 bases and J 5 bases; bases outside gene matches: 11. CDR3 nucleotides: TGTGCCAGCAGTCCTGACAGGGCAGTTTCGGAGACCCAGTACTTC. Its translation is CASSPDRAVSETQYF.

The sample holds a few counts of this clonotype. This rearrangement joins TRBV12-3 or TRBV12-4 to TRBJ2-7, with D possibly matching TRBD2 (5 bases). This CDR3 has 14 amino acids. V gave up 2 bases and J gave up 6 bases, with 14 bases separating them. The CDR3 reads CASSLRRSGFEQYF. The DNA of the CDR3 is TGTGCCAGCAGTTTAAGGCGGTCGGGGTTCGAGCAGTACTTC.